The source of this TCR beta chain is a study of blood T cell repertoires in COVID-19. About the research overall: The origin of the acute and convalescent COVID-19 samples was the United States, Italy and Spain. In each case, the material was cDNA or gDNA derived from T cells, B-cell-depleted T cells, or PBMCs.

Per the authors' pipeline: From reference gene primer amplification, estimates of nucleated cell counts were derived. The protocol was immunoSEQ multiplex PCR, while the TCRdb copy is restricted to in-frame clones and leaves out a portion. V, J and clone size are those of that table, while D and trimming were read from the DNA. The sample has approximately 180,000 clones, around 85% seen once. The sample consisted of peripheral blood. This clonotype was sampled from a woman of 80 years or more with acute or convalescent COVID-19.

CDR3 sequence reads: CASSLGLAGGSSYEQYF. In nucleotides, the CDR3 is TGTGCCAGCAGCTTGGGGTTAGCGGGGGGTAGCTCCTACGAGCAGTACTTC. The chain is built from TRBV5-6 and TRBJ2-7; TRBD2 matches 10 bases. Germline V gene lookup returns CDR1 SGHDT and CDR2 YYEEEE. The CDR3 totals 17 residues. Unmatched junction bases numbered 6, after V lost 0 bases and J lost 0 bases.